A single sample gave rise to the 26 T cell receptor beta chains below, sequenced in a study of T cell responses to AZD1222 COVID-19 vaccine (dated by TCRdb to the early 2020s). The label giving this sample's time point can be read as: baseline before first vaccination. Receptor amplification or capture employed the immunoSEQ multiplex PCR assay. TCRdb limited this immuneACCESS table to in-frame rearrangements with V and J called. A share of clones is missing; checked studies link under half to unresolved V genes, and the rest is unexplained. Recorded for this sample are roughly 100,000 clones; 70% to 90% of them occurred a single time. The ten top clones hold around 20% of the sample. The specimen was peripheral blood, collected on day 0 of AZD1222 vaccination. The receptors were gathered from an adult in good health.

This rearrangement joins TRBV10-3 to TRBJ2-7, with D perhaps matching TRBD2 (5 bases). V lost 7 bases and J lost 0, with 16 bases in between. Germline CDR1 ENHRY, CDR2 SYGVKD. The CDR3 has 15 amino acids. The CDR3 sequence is CAITTSRGSSYEQYF. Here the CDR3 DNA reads TGTGCCATCACCACAAGCCGGGGAAGCTCCTACGAGCAGTACTTC.

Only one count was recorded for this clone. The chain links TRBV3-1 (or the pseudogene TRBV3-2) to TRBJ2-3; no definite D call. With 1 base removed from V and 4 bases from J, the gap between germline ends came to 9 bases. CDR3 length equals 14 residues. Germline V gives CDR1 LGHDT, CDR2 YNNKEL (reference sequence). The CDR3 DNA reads TGTGCCAGCAGCCAAGTTGGGGTTTCAGATACGCAGTATTTT. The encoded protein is CASSQVGVSDTQYF.

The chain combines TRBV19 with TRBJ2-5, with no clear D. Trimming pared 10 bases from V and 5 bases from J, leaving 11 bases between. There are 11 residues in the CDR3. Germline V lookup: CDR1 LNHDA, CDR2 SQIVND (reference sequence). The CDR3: CATGPGETQYF. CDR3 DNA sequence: TGTGCCACCGGGCCGGGCGAGACCCAGTACTTC.

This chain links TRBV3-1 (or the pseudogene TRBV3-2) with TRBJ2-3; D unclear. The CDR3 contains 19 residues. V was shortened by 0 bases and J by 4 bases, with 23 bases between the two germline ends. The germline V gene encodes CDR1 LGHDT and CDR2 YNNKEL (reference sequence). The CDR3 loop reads CASSQDKRAGLVKADTQYF. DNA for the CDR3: TGTGCCAGCAGCCAAGATAAGAGAGCCGGGCTAGTCAAGGCAGATACGCAGTATTTT.

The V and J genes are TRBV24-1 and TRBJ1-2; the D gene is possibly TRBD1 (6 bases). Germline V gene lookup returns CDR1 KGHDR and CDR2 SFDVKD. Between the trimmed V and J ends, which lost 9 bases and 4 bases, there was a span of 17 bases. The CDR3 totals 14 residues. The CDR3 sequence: CATGGRQASYGYTF. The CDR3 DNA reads TGTGCCACCGGGGGTCGACAGGCCTCCTATGGCTACACCTTC.

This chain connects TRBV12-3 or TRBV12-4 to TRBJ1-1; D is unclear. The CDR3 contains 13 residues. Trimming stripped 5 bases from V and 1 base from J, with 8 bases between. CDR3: CASSRETNTEAFF. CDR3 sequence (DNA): TGTGCCAGCAGTAGGGAGACGAACACTGAAGCTTTCTTT.

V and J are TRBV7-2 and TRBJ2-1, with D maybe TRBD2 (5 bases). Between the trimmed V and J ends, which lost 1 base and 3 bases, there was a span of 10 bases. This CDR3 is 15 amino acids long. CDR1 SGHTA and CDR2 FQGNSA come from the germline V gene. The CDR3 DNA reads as TGTGCCAGCAGCTTAGTGCGGGCTAGCTACAATGAGCAGTTCTTC. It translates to CASSLVRASYNEQFF.

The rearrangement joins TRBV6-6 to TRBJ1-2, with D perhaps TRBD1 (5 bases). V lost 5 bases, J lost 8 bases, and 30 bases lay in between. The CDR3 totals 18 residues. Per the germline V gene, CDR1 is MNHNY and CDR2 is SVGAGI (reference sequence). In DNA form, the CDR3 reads TGTGCCAGCAGTCTAAAGCCCCTCCGGGACCAAGTGAAGGAAGGCTACACCTTC. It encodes CASSLKPLRDQVKEGYTF.

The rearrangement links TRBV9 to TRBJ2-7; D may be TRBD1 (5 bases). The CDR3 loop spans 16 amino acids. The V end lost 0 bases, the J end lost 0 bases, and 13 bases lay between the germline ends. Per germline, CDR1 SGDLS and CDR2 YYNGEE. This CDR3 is CASSVGRTPISYEQYF. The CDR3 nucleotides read TGTGCCAGCAGCGTAGGTCGGACACCTATCTCCTACGAGCAGTACTTC.

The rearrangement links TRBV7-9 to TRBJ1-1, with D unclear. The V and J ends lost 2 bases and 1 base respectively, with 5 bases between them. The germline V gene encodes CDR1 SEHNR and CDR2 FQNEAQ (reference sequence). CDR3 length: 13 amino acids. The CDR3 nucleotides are TGTGCCAGCAGCTTAACAGAGAACACTGAAGCTTTCTTT. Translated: CASSLTENTEAFF. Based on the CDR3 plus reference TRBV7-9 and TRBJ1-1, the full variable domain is DTGVSQNPRHKITKRGQNVTFRCDPISEHNRLYWYRQTLGQGPEFLTYFQNEAQLEKSRLLSDRFSAERPKGSFSTLEIQRTEQGDSAMYLCASSLTENTEAFFGQGTRLTVV.

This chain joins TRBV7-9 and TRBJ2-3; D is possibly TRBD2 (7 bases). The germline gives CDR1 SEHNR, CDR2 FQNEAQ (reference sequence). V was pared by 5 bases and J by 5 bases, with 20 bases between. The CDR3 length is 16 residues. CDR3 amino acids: CASSPRGGQAKDTQYF. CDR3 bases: TGTGCCAGCAGCCCGAGGGGGGGGCAGGCCAAAGATACGCAGTATTTT.

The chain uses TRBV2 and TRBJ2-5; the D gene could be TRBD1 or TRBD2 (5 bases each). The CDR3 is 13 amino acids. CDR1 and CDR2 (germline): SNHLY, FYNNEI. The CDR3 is CQTGTRGEETQYF. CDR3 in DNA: TGTCAAACTGGGACGCGTGGGGAAGAGACCCAGTACTTC.

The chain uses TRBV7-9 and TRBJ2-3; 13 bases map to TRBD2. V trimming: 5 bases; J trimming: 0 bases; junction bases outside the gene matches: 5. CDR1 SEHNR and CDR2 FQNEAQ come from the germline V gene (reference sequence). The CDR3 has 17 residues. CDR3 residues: CASSQTSGGSSTDTQYF. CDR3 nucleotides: TGTGCCAGCAGCCAGACTAGCGGGGGGTCTAGCACAGATACGCAGTATTTT.

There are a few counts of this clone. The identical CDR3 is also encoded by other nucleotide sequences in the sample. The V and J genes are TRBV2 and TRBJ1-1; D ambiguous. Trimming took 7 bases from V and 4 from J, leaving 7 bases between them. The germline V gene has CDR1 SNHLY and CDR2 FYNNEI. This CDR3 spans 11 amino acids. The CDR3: CASIQGTEAFF. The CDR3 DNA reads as TGTGCCAGCATCCAAGGCACTGAAGCTTTCTTT.

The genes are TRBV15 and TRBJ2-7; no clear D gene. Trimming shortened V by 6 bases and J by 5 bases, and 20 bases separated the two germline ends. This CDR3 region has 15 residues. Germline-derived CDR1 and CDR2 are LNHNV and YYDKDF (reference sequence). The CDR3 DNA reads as TGTGCCACCAGTCTACGTAGTGGGCTCTCTAACGAGCAGTACTTC. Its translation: CATSLRSGLSNEQYF.

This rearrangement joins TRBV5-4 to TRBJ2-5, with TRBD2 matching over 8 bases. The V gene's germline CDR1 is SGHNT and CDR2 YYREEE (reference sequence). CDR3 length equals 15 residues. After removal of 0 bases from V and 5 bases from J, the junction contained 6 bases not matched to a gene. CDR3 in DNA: TGTGCCAGCAGCTTGGTCGGGGGGGCCAGGGAGACCCAGTACTTC. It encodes CASSLVGGARETQYF.

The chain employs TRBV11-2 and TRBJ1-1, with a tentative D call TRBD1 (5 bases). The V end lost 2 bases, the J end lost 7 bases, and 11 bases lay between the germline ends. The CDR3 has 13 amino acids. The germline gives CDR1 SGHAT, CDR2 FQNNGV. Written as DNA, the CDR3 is TGTGCCAGCAGCTTACTCTCAACAGGTGAAGCTTTCTTT. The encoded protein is CASSLLSTGEAFF.

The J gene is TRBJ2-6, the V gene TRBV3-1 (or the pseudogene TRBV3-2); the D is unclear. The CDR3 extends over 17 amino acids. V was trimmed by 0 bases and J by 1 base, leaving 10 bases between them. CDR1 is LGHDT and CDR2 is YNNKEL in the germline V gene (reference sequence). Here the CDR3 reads CASSQDPRLSGANVLTF. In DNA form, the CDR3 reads TGTGCCAGCAGCCAAGATCCTAGGTTGTCTGGGGCCAACGTCCTGACTTTC.

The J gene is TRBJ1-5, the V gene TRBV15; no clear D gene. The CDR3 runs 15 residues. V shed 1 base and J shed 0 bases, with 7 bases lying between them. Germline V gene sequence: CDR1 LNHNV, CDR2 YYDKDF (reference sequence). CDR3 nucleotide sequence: TGTGCCACCAGCAGAGGATTTAATAGCAATCAGCCCCAGCATTTT. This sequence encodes CATSRGFNSNQPQHF.

The CDR3, as DNA: TGTGCCAGCAGAGGACCGACACCCCACACCGGGGAGCTGTTTTTT. Encoded protein: CASRGPTPHTGELFF. The chain employs TRBV5-7 and TRBJ2-2; D is undetermined. TRBV5-7 is known as an ORF, though its function is uncertain. This CDR3 is 15 amino acids long. Trimming removed 5 bases at V and 3 bases at J, with 14 bases between.

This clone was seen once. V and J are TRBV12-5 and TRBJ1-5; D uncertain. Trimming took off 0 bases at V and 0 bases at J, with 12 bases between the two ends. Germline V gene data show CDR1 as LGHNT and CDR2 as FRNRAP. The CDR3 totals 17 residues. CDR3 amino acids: CASGLVITRDSNQPQHF. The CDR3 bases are TGTGCTAGTGGTTTGGTAATTACCAGAGATAGCAATCAGCCCCAGCATTTT. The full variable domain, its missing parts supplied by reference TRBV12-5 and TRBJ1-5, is DARVTQTPRHKVTEMGQEVTMRCQPILGHNTVFWYRQTMMQGLELLAYFRNRAPLDDSGMPKDRFSAEMPDATLATLKIQPSEPRDSAVYFCASGLVITRDSNQPQHFGDGTRLSIL.

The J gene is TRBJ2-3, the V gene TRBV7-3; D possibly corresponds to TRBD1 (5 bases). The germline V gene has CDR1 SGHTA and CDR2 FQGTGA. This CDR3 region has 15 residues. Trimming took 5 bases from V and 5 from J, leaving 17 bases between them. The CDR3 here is CASSQGGGAGDTQYF. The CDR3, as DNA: TGTGCCAGCAGCCAAGGCGGTGGGGCCGGAGATACGCAGTATTTT.

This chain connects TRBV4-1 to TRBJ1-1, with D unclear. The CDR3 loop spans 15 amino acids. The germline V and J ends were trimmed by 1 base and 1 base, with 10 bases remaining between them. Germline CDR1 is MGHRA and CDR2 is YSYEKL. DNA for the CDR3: TGCGCCAGCAGCCAAGGTCCGGGGTCGAACACTGAAGCTTTCTTT. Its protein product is CASSQGPGSNTEAFF.

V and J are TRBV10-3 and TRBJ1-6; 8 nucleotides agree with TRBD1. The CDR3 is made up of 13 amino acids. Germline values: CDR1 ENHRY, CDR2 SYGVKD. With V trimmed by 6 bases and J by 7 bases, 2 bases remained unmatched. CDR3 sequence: CAIRTGGNSPLHF. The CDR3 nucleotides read TGTGCCATCAGAACAGGGGGAAATTCACCCCTCCACTTT.

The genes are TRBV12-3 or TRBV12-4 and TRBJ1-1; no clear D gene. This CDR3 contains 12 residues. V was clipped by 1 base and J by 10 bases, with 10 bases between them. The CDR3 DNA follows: TGTGCCAGCAGTTTAGTTGGTAATCGAGCTTTCTTT. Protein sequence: CASSLVGNRAFF.

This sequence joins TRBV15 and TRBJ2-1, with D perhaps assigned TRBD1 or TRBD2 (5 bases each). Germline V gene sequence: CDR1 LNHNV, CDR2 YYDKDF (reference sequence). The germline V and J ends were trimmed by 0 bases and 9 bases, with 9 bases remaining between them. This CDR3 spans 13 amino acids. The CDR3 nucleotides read TGTGCCACCAGCAGAGATCGGGGCGGTGAGCAGTTCTTC. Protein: CATSRDRGGEQFF. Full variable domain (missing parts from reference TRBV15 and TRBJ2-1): DAMVIQNPRYQVTQFGKPVTLSCSQTLNHNVMYWYQQKSSQAPKLLFHYYDKDFNNEADTPDNFQSRRPNTSFCFLDIRSPGLGDTAMYLCATSRDRGGEQFFGPGTRLTVL.